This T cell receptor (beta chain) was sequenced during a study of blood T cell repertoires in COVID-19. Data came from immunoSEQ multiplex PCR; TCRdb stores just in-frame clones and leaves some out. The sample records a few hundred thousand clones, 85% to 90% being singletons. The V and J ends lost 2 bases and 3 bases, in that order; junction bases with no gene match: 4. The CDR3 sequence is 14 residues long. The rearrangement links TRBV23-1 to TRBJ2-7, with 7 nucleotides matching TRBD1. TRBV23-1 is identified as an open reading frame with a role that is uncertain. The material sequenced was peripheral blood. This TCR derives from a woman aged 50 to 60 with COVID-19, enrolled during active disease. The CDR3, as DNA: TGCGCCAGCAGTCAACCGACAGGGAGCTACGAGCAGTACTTC. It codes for CASSQPTGSYEQYF.